This TCR beta chain came from a study of T cells in Graves' hyperthyroidism and ophthalmopathy (dated by TCRdb to about 2019). General notes on the study: Peripheral blood was sampled at the time of initial diagnosis, prior to any treatment. The 90 to 100 discovery patients were randomly divided into training and test sets at a 7:3 ratio. Prospective prediction of ophthalmopathy was tested in an independent validation cohort of 18 to 20 hyperthyroidism patients and some 17 patients who later progressed to ophthalmopathy. After sampling, hyperthyroidism patients received methimazole starting at 30 mg daily, and ophthalmopathy patients received high-dose intravenous methylprednisolone. To identify distinguishing TCR V-J signatures, a discovery cohort of about 100 patients was used, comprising 43 with Graves' ophthalmopathy and some 57 with stable Graves' hyperthyroidism. The study also compared thyroid tissue and blood T-cell repertoires from more than 5 Graves' hyperthyroidism patients. According to the paper, TCR Vbeta CDR3 sequencing was carried out on about 140 peripheral blood samples, which came from 40 to 45 ophthalmopathy, 80 or so hyperthyroidism and 17 progressor patients. Summary of the overall study and its limitations: Most expanded thyroid clonotypes (frequency above 0.001) were also detected in blood, a finding suggesting that blood repertoires may reflect thyroid immune responses. In validation, progression to ophthalmopathy was predicted by the model with nearly 71% sensitivity and around 76% specificity, a median of roughly 6.4 months before onset. A model built on a 13 V-J signature distinguished ophthalmopathy from stable hyperthyroidism, reaching 85% to 90% sensitivity and 81.08% specificity in cross-validation and 80%/75% in testing. Sample size was not statistically predetermined, and investigators were not blinded to group allocation.

This clonotype came up many times. No antigen is known for it. There are no base qualities to consult, and no much larger clone falls within one base. Stable Graves' hyperthyroidism was defined as the absence of progression to ophthalmopathy over 18 months of follow-up. The hyperthyroidism patients were between 18 and 65 years old and newly diagnosed, with a disease duration of less than 2 months. Exclusion was applied to patients with uncontrolled infections, other autoimmune diseases, pregnancy or lactation. Clinical symptoms, serum thyroxine and TRAb, thyroid ultrasound, and orbital computed tomography formed the basis for the diagnoses. PBMCs were isolated from 10 ml of fresh peripheral blood by Ficoll-Paque density gradient centrifugation. Total RNA was extracted with Trizol reagent, and quality was checked on an Agilent 2100 Bioanalyzer. Germline trimming: 5 bases from V, 7 bases from J; junction bases outside gene matches: 9. Inclusive of the bounding cysteine and phenylalanine, the CDR3 is 16 residues long. Only the CDR3 part of the read is kept: 48 bases, read in frame from the first base. CDR1 is given as SGHTA and CDR2 as FQGNSA, both from the germline V gene.

TCR beta CDR3 regions were amplified from RNA transcripts. The first round of RT-PCR for the TCR CDR3 was performed with the HTBI primer set and the Qiagen OneStep RT-PCR kit. Libraries were constructed in a second round of multiplex PCR, after which size selection and purification were carried out. Libraries were sequenced paired-end with 100 bp reads on an Illumina HiSeq2000. On the study's bioinformatics: SOAPnuke was used to process the raw data, with reads discarded if the reads contained adapters or uncalled bases, had a mean Phred below 15, or lacked an exact constant-primer or identifier match. COPE v1.2.5 was used to merge the high-quality paired reads, and each unique nucleotide sequence was defined as a clonotype. Clonotypes were aligned to IMGT TRBV, TRBD and TRBJ reference segments using MiTCR v1.1. The analysis was restricted to V-J combinations with a frequency above 0.0001, which together covered over 99% of the repertoires. The TCS score was defined as F50 (clonal expansion) divided by E x V (chaos), with BLOSUM62-based TCRdist calculated between CDR3 peptides within each V-J. Welch's t-statistics and random forest reduced fewer than 550 V-J features to roughly 13, which were used in a naive Bayes classifier (R e1071). The public reads were quality trimmed at Q25 with fastp and then assembled into clones with MiXCR by TCRdb, keeping productive beta chains. CDR3 protein duplicates are merged, each entry listing the most common genes and DNA. The V and J calls follow TCRdb's processing rather than the paper's. Present in this sample are roughly 700,000 distinct CDR3 sequences, 17% of which were seen just once. The ten largest account for around 15% of the sample.

Source material: blood. The sequence was collected from a man in his fifties with Graves' hyperthyroidism. The chain employs TRBV7-2 and TRBJ2-1; 12 of the junction bases match TRBD2. The sequence in DNA is TGTGCCAGCAGCAACCGACTAGCGGGAGTATTAAATGAGCAGTTCTTC. Protein translation: CASSNRLAGVLNEQFF.